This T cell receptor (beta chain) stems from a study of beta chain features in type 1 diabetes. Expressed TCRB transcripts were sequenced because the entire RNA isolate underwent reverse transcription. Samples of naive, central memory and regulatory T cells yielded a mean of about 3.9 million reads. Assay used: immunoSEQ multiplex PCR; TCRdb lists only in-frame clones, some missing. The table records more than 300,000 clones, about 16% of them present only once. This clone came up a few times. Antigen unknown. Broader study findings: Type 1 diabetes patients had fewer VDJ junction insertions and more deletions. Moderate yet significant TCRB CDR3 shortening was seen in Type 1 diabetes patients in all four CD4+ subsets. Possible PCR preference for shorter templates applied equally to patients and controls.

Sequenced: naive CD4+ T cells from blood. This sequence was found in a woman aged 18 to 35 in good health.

The DNA for the CDR3 is TGTGCCTGGACAGGGGGGTTCACTGAAGCTTTCTTT. As protein: CAWTGGFTEAFF. The chain uses TRBV30 and TRBJ1-1, with 7 bases identical to TRBD1. The germline V gene encodes CDR1 GTSNPN and CDR2 SVGIG (reference sequence). The CDR3 is 12 residues long. Unmatched junction bases numbered 3, after V lost 4 bases and J lost 4 bases.